The T cell receptor (beta chain) under discussion was sequenced for a study of CD8 T cells in Susac syndrome. RNA amounts of roughly 0.45 to 1 ug underwent reverse transcription with random hexamers. Each CDR3 protein gets one entry after TCRdb re-called the immunoSEQ multiplex PCR reads with MiXCR. The sample includes roughly 190,000 distinct CDR3 sequences, over 90% of them seen just once. From germline, CDR1 is SGDLS and CDR2 YYNGEE. The CDR3 has 16 amino acids. Trimming cost V 0 bases and J 8 bases, with 18 bases left between them. The source material was CD8+ T cells from PBMCs. This TCR derives from a human donor with Susac syndrome. The V gene is TRBV9, the J gene TRBJ2-1, with D perhaps TRBD1 or TRBD2 (6 bases each). CDR3 region: CASSVEGGAARDEQFF. Here the CDR3 DNA reads TGTGCCAGCAGCGTAGAGGGGGGCGCCGCTAGGGATGAGCAGTTCTTC. The entire variable domain, with the rest obtained from reference TRBV9 and TRBJ2-1, is as follows: DSGVTQTPKHLITATGQRVTLRCSPRSGDLSVYWYQQSLDQGLQFLIQYYNGEERAKGNILERFSAQQFPDLHSELNLSSLELGDSALYFCASSVEGGAARDEQFFGPGTRLTVL.